This T cell receptor (beta chain) came from a study of blood T cell repertoires in COVID-19 (dated by TCRdb to the early 2020s). Background on the whole study: Samples from collaborators originated in the United States, Italy and Spain and spanned both the acute and convalescent phases of COVID-19. The prospective study material was composed of cDNA or gDNA derived from T cells, B-cell-depleted T cells, or PBMCs. Deeply sampled blood TCRbeta repertoires from subjects exposed to, actively infected with, or recovered from COVID-19 were included in the dataset. The repertoires were released in a freely available public database intended as a resource for research on the immune response to SARS-CoV-2. Samples came from the ongoing ImmuneRACE study (first 160 participants) plus 1,254 subjects from 6 global collaborators. A de-identified subject ID, COVID-19 status, age in years and sex were almost always included in the sample metadata. Where HLA class I and class II types were available, the types were taken from metadata supplied by the sample provider, not from assay-based typing. The full study reports these points: The quantity of clinical and demographic metadata differed by source and by participant and was supplied without curation.

This clone came up once. Its antigen is not yet known. No much larger clonotype is one base removed from it; base qualities were not supplied. TCRbeta CDR3 regions were amplified from genomic DNA using the immunoSEQ Assay, a bias-controlled multiplex PCR. In the paper's pipeline: The number of nucleated cells in each sample was estimated by amplification of reference gene primers within the assay. To quantify the absolute abundance of each unique TCRbeta CDR3 rearrangement, sequence reads were collapsed and filtered. Productive Simpson clonality was computed per sample as the square root of Simpson's diversity index over productive rearrangements. TCRdb took this table from immuneACCESS and kept in-frame rearrangements with V and J called. Such tables lack part of the clones; where checked against another copy, unresolved V genes explain under half of the gap, and the rest is unexplained. Clone size and V and J calls were adopted from that table, with D and trimming inferred from the DNA. A total of about 200,000 clones appear in this sample, more than 80% of them only once. The top ten hold 2.2% of the sample.

A second Seattle source provided samples from volunteer blood donors who had recovered from COVID-19. Whole blood was collected in K2EDTA tubes by collaborating institutions according to the institutions' own protocols. For TCRbeta analysis, collaborators shipped samples as frozen whole blood, isolated PBMCs, or DNA extracted from either of those sample types. Sequenced: peripheral blood. This TCR came from a man aged 25 to 40 who had recovered from COVID-19.

The DNA sequence follows: TGTGCCAGCAGGCAGGGGCTAAATCCCTACAATGAGCAGTTCTTC. Its protein is CASRQGLNPYNEQFF. Recombination joined TRBV28 with TRBJ2-1, with TRBD1 perhaps the D gene, on 6 matching bases. From its cysteine to its phenylalanine, the CDR3 spans 15 amino acids. CDR3 DNA only is kept here, 45 bases in frame from base 1. CDR1 and CDR2, looked up from the germline V gene, are MDHEN and SYDVKM. Between the V and J ends, shortened by 6 bases and 2 bases respectively, the junction contains 14 bases.